This T cell receptor beta chain comes out of a study of OX40 agonist ivuxolimab in advanced cancers. General study findings and limits: In general, CD8+ T cells held more expanded clones than CD4+ did, on average.

Blood sampling was done at baseline, cycle 4 day 1, and cycle 7 day 1. Trimming cost V 4 bases and J 3 bases, with 7 bases left between them. The germline gives CDR1 SEHNR, CDR2 FQNEAQ (reference sequence). This CDR3 comprises 13 residues. Notes on this clone: Its matching antigen is unknown.

Using immunoSEQ multiplex PCR, the repertoire was profiled, and TCRdb retains in-frame clones only, with some absent. Counted here are under 100,000 clones, 91% occurring once; the ten biggest clones make up 2.6%. Source: CD4+ or CD8+ T cells sorted from blood, taken in a trial of the OX40 agonist ivuxolimab. The chain joins TRBV7-9 to TRBJ1-5; D may be TRBD1 (5 bases). This receptor was identified in an adult with an advanced solid tumor such as melanoma, head and neck, liver or kidney cancer. The CDR3 loop is CASSWGVNQPQHF. The DNA of the CDR3 is TGTGCCAGCAGCTGGGGCGTCAATCAGCCCCAGCATTTT.